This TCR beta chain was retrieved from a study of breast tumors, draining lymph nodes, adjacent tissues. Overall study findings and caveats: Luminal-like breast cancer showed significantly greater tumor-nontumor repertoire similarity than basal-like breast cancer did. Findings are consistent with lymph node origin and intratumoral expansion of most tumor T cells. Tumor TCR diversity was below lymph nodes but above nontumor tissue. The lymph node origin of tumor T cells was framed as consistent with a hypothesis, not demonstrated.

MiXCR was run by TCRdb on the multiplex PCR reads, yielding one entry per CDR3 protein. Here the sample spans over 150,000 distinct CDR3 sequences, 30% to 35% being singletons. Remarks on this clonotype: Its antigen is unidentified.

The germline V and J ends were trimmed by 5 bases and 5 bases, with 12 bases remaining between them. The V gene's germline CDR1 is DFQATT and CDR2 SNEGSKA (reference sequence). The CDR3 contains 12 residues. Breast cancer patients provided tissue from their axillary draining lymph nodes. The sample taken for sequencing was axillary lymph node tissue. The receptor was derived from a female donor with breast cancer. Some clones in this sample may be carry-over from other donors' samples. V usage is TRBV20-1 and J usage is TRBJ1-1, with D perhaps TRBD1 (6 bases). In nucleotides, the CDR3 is TGCAGTGCTGACGAGGGGGGAACTGAAGCTTTCTTT. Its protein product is CSADEGGTEAFF.